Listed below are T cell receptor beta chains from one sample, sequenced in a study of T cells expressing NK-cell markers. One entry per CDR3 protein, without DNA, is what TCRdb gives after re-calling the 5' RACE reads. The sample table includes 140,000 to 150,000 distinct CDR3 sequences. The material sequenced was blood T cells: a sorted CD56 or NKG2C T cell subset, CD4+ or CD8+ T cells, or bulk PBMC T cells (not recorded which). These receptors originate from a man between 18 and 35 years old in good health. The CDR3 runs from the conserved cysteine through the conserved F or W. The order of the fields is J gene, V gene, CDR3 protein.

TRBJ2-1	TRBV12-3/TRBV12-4	CASTGGRENEQFF
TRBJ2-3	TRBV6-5	CASSYLTSGTDTQYF
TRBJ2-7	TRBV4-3	CASSQDRQGLASYEQYF
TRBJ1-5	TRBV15	CATTPEQPQHF
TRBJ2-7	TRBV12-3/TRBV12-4	CASSPGPGNDEQYF
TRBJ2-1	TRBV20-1	CSASGEVEQFF
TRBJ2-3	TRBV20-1	CSASRDGNPSDTQYF
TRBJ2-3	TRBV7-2	CASNSGYYTDTQYF
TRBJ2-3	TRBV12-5	CASGLLPSTGGSTDTQYF
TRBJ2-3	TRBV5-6	CASSQLAPSTDTQYF
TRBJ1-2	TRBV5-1	CASSTTTPGHANYGYTF
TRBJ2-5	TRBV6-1	CASRLPGPQETQYF
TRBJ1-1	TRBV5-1	CASSLHRPTGTEAFF
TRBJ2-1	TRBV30	CAWTMGPNEQFF
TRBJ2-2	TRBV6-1	CASRRLDTGELFF
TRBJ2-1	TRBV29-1	CSVDAYNEQFF
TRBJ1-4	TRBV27	CASSPKLTGWEKLFF
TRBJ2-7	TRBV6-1	CASSVSPGVEQYF
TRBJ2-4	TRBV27	CASSGLGMEAKNIQYF
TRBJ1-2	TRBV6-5	CASSYGKFMEGHYGYTF
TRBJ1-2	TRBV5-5	CASSSNRAAFFGYTF
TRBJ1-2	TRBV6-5	CASSYSTGGIDGYTF
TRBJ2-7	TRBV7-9	CASSFGTNPYEQYF
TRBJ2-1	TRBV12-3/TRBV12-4	CASSPTSGERQPGEQFF
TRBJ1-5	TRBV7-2	CASRQAWLAGAQPQHF
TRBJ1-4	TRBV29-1	CSARVANEKLFF
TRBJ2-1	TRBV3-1	CASSTRGLADEQFF
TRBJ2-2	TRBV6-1	CASTPGLGDTGELFF
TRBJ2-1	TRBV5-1	CASSLSPSATAYNEQFF
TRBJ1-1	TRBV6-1	CASSPTGGRVTEAFF
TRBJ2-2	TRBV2	CASQLTGGLAAGPNTGELFF
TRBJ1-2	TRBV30	CAWRPDRGNYGYTF
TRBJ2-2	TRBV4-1	CASSEGAGNTGELFF
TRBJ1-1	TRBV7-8	CASSLGLEGGTEAFF
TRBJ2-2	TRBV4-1	CASSQGPGTGELFF
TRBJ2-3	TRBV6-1	CASMKSRAPSTDTQYF
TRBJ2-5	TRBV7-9	CASSGQDRSQETQYF
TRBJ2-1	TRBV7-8	CASSLAPSSGYNEQFF
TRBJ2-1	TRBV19	CASQENSNEQFF
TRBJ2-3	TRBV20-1	CSANPGDEDTDTQYF
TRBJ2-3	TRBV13	CASSFGLADTQYF
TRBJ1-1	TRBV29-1	CSVETGADPEAFF
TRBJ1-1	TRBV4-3	CASSQDRPSAAFF
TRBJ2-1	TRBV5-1	CASSLGREGAYYGEQFF
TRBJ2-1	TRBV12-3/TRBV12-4	CASRDYAGDYEQFF
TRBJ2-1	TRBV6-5	CASSYSISRSLHNNEQFF
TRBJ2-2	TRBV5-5	CASSFPGMDTGELFF
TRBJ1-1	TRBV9	CASGIGTEAFF
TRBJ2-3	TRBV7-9	CASSSGADRPGEDTQYF
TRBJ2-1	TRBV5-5	CASSPSGASGHNEQFF
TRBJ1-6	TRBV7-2	CPSSPRGWAGDPSPLHF
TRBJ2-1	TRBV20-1	CSAREGVIEQFF
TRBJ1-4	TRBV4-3	CASSQSDSGTNEKLFF
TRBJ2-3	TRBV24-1	CATSDPDRGTDTQYF